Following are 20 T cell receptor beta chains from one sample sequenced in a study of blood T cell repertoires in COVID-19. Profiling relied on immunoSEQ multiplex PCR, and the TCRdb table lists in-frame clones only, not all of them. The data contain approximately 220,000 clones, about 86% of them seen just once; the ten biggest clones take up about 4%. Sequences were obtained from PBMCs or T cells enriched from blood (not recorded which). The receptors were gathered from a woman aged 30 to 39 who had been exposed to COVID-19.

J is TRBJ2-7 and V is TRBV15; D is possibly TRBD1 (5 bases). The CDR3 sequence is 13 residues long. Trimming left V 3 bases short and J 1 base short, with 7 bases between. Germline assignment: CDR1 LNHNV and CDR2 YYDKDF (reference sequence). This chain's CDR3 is CATSSRGSYEQYF. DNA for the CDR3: TGTGCCACCAGCAGTAGGGGATCCTACGAGCAGTACTTC.

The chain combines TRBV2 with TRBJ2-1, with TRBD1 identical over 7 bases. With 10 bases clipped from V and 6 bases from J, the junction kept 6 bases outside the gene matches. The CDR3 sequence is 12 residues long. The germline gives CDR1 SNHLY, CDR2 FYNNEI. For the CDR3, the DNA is TGTGCCACCTCCGGACAGGCCAATGAGCAGTTCTTC. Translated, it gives CATSGQANEQFF.

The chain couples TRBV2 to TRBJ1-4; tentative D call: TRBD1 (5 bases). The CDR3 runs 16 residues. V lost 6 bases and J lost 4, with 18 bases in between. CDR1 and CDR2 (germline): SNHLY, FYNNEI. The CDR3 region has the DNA TGTGCCAGCAGCTACAGCACGGGACTCAATAATGAAAAACTGTTTTTT. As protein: CASSYSTGLNNEKLFF.

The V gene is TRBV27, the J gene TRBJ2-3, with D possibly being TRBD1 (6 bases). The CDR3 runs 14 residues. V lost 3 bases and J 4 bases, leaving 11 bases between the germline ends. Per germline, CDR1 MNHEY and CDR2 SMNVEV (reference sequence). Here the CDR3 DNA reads TGTGCCAGCAGTTTTCTGGGGGCTGCAGATACGCAGTATTTT. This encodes CASSFLGAADTQYF.

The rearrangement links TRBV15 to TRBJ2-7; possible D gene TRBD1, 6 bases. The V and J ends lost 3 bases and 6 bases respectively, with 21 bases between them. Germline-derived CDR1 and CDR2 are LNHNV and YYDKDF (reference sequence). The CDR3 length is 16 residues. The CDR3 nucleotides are TGTGCCACCAGCAGGACCCCGACAGGCGGACAGAGCGAGCAGTACTTC. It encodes CATSRTPTGGQSEQYF.

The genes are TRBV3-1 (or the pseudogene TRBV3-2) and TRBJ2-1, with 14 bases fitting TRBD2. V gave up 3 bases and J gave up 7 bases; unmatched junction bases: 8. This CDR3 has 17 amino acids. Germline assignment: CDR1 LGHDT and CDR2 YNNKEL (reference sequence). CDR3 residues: CASSQRLAGGPLNEQFF. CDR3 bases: TGTGCCAGCAGCCAGAGACTAGCGGGGGGGCCATTGAATGAGCAGTTCTTC.

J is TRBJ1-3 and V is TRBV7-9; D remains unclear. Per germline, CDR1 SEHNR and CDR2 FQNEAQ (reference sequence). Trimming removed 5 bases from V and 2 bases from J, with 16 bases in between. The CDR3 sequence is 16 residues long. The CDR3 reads CASSKEVGIAGNTIYF. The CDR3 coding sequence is TGTGCCAGCAGCAAAGAGGTCGGGATTGCTGGAAACACCATATATTTT.

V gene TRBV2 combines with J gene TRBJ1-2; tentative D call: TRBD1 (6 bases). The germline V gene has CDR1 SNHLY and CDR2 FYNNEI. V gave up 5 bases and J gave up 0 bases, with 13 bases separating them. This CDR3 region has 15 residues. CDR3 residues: CASSPWTETNYGYTF. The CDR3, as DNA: TGTGCCAGCAGTCCATGGACAGAGACTAACTATGGCTACACCTTC.

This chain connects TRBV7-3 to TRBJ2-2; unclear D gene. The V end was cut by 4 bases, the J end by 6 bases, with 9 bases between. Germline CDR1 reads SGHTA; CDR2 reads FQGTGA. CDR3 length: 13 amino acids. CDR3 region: CASSSSLSGELFF. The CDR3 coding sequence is TGTGCCAGCAGCTCAAGCCTTTCCGGGGAGCTGTTTTTT.

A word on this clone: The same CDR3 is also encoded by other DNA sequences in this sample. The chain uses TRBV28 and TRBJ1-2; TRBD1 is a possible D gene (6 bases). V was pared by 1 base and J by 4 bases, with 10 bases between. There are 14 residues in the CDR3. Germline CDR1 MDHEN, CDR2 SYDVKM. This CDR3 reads CASSLSQGGYGYTF. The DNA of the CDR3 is TGTGCCAGCAGTTTATCGCAAGGGGGCTATGGCTACACCTTC.

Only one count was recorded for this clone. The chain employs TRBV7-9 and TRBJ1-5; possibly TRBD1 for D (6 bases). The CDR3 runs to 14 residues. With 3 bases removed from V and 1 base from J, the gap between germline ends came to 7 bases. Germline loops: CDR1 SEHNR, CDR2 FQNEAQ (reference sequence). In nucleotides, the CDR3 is TGTGCCAGCAGCTTCGGACAGAGCAATCAGCCCCAGCATTTT. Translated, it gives CASSFGQSNQPQHF.

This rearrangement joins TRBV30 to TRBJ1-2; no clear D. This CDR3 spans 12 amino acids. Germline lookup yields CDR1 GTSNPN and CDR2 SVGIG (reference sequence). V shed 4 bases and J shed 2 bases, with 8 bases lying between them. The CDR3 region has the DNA TGTGCCTGGAATGCAGCGAACTATGGCTACACCTTC. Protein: CAWNAANYGYTF.

Here the CDR3 DNA reads TGTGCCAGCAGCTCCACTACATTTGTCGGCTCTGGAAACACCATATATTTT. Protein: CASSSTTFVGSGNTIYF. The rearrangement uses TRBV5-5 and TRBJ1-3, with D hard to call. V was cut by 3 bases and J by 0 bases, with 16 bases left in between. This CDR3 contains 17 residues. The V gene's germline CDR1 is SGHKS and CDR2 YYEKEE (reference sequence).

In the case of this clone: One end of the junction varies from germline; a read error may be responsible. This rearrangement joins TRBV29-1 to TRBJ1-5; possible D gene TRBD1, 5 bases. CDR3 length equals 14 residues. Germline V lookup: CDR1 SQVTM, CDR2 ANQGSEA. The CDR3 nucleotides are TGCAGGGTTGACCAGGGAGGTAGCAATCAGCCCCAGCATTTT. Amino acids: CRVDQGGSNQPQHF.

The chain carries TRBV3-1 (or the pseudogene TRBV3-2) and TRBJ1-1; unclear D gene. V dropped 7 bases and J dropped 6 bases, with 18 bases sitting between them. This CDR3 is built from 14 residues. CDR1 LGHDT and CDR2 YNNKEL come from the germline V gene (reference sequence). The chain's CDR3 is CASKNSPSRPEAFF. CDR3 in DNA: TGTGCCAGCAAAAATTCCCCCTCCCGTCCTGAAGCTTTCTTT.

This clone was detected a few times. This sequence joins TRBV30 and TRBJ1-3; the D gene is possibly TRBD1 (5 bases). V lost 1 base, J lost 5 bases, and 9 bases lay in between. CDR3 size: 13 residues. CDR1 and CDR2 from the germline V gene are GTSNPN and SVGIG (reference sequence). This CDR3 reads CAWSGSGRNTIYF. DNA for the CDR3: TGTGCCTGGAGTGGGTCAGGGCGAAACACCATATATTTT.

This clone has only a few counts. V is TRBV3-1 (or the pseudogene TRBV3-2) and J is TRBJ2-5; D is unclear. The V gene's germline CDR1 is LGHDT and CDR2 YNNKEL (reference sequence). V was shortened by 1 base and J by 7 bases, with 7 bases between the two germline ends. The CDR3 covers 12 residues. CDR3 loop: CASSQAGGTQYF. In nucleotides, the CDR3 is TGTGCCAGCAGCCAAGCGGGTGGGACCCAGTACTTC.

CDR3 in amino acids: CASSLPAGDTTDTQYF. DNA of the CDR3: TGCGCCAGCAGCCTCCCGGCAGGCGACACCACAGATACGCAGTATTTT. The rearrangement uses TRBV5-1 and TRBJ2-3; D call uncertain. In germline, CDR1 is SGHRS, CDR2 YFSETQ. V lost 4 bases to trimming and J lost 2 bases, with 17 bases between them. The CDR3 consists of 16 residues.

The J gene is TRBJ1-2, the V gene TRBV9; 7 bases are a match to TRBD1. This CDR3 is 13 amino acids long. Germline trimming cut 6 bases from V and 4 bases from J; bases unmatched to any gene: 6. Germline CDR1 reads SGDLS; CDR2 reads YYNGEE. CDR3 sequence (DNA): TGTGCCAGCACAGCCGGGACAGCCTATGGCTACACCTTC. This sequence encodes CASTAGTAYGYTF.

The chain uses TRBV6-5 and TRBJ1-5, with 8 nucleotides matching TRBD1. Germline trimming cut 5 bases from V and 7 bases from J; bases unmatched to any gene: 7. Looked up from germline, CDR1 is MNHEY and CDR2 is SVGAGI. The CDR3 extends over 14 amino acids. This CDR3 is CASSKRQGRQPQHF. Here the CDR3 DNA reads TGTGCCAGCAGTAAACGACAGGGGAGGCAGCCCCAGCATTTT.